This TCR beta chain was sequenced for a study of identical twins. Study results and limitations: It was cross-sectional statistical analysis, not following the same donors, that the conclusions relied on.

This CDR3 contains 14 residues. In germline, CDR1 is SGDLS, CDR2 YYNGEE. V lost 4 bases to trimming and J lost 5 bases; unmatched junction nucleotides: 8. TCRdb re-analysed the 5' RACE reads in MiXCR, keeping a single row per CDR3 protein. This sample carries approximately 260,000 distinct CDR3 sequences, about 14% of them seen once, and the ten largest clones take 7% to 9.5%. This clonotype showed up many times. Its antigen is as yet unknown. The chain links TRBV9 to TRBJ1-2; 7 positions match TRBD1. The source of this sequence is a woman younger than 35 in good health. The sample comprised memory (CD45RO+) T cells sorted from blood. CDR3 protein: CASSPQGGGYGYTF. Written as DNA, the CDR3 is TGTGCCAGCAGCCCCCAGGGGGGGGGGTATGGCTACACCTTC.